The present T cell receptor beta chain was sequenced within a study of spatial heterogeneity in lung cancer. Whole-study results and caveats: Within tumors, counts of expanded alpha and beta TCRs tracked tumor mutation counts. Coverage of tumor T cells was estimated at around 7% for alpha chains and roughly 13% for beta chains.

This clonotype has a handful of counts. The target antigen is unknown. One entry per CDR3 protein, called by TCRdb with MiXCR from the 5' RACE reads. Among over 25,000 distinct CDR3 sequences listed, more than 5.5% were seen once. CDR3 size: 14 residues. Trimming took off 3 bases at V and 0 bases at J, with 6 bases between the two ends. Germline CDR1 and CDR2: MNHNS and SASEGT. Time point here: sample taken at primary tumor resection. Specimen: lung tumor tissue, collected at surgery. This receptor was taken from a male donor with early-stage non-small cell lung cancer. The chain carries TRBV6-1 and TRBJ1-5; D gene ambiguous. The CDR3 here is CASSDSISNQPQHF. CDR3 in DNA: TGTGCCAGCAGTGACAGTATTAGCAATCAGCCCCAGCATTTT.